Following are 24 T cell receptor beta chains from one sample sequenced in a study of blood T cell repertoires in COVID-19. Some clones are missing from TCRdb's copy, which holds only in-frame ones; the method was immunoSEQ multiplex PCR. The sample consists of more than 85,000 clones, roughly 80% of them appearing once. The material sequenced was peripheral blood. The receptors stem from a woman in her 70s with acute or convalescent COVID-19.

The chain is built from TRBV3-1 (or the pseudogene TRBV3-2) and TRBJ1-1; tentative D call: TRBD1 (5 bases). The CDR3 consists of 11 residues. Germline assignment: CDR1 LGHDT and CDR2 YNNKEL (reference sequence). The V and J ends lost 3 bases and 10 bases respectively, with 9 bases between them. This chain's CDR3 is CASSQGEGAFF. The CDR3 coding sequence is TGTGCCAGCAGCCAGGGGGAGGGAGCTTTCTTT.

The J gene is TRBJ1-2, the V gene TRBV7-9, with D tentatively TRBD1 (6 bases). The CDR3 is 15 amino acids. Germline-derived CDR1 and CDR2 are SEHNR and FQNEAQ (reference sequence). V was shortened by 5 bases and J by 5 bases, with 18 bases between the two germline ends. The CDR3 sequence: CASSPGDPGFYGYTF. In nucleotides, the CDR3 is TGTGCCAGCAGCCCAGGGGATCCGGGCTTTTATGGCTACACCTTC.

This chain joins TRBV6-2 or TRBV6-3 and TRBJ1-1; 8 nucleotides align to TRBD1. The germline CDR1 and CDR2 sequences are MNHEY and SVGEGT. Trimming at V came to 6 bases and at J to 1 base, leaving 7 bases not matched to a gene. CDR3 length: 15 residues. The CDR3 nucleotides are TGTGCCAGCAGCCAATATGGACAGGGGAACACTGAAGCTTTCTTT. It translates to CASSQYGQGNTEAFF.

This clone was detected only once. The V and J genes are TRBV5-1 and TRBJ2-3; TRBD2 aligns across 11 bases. The CDR3 consists of 16 residues. Unmatched junction bases numbered 4, after V lost 1 base and J lost 3 bases. From germline, CDR1 is SGHRS and CDR2 YFSETQ. The CDR3 spells CASSLPLAGGTDTQYF. The CDR3 region has the DNA TGCGCCAGCAGCTTGCCCCTAGCGGGGGGTACAGATACGCAGTATTTT.

The chain couples TRBV2 to TRBJ2-5; D remains ambiguous. The CDR3 is made up of 11 amino acids. Trimming took 7 bases from V and 4 from J, leaving 7 bases between them. Germline V gene lookup returns CDR1 SNHLY and CDR2 FYNNEI. The DNA of the CDR3 is TGTGCCAGCAAGTACGGAGAGACCCAGTACTTC. Translated, it gives CASKYGETQYF.

With regard to this clone: Different DNA sequences within this sample yield the same CDR3. The chain employs TRBV7-9 and TRBJ1-1; a weak D match, TRBD1 (6 bases). Germline V gene data show CDR1 as SEHNR and CDR2 as FQNEAQ (reference sequence). Trimming shortened V by 4 bases and J by 8 bases, and 8 bases separated the two germline ends. This CDR3 is built from 11 residues. CDR3 amino acids: CASSSGTEAFF. For the CDR3, the DNA is TGTGCCAGCAGCTCTGGGACAGAAGCTTTCTTT.

The V gene is TRBV5-6, the J gene TRBJ1-2, with D perhaps TRBD1 (6 bases). Germline V gives CDR1 SGHDT, CDR2 YYEEEE. Trimming removed 0 bases at V and 4 bases at J, with 10 bases between. The CDR3 length is 14 residues. The CDR3 sequence: CASSLGRQVYGYTF. In DNA, the CDR3 is TGTGCCAGCAGCTTGGGCAGACAGGTCTATGGCTACACCTTC.

This clone is deemed medium-sized (0.01 to 0.1%). V and J are TRBV19 and TRBJ1-5; unclear D gene. V gave up 11 bases and J gave up 1 base, with 12 bases separating them. The CDR3 extends over 13 amino acids. Germline values: CDR1 LNHDA, CDR2 SQIVND (reference sequence). CDR3 in amino acids: CAAGMVSNQPQHF. The CDR3 DNA reads as TGTGCCGCGGGGATGGTGAGCAATCAGCCCCAGCATTTT.

The V call is TRBV9, the J call TRBJ1-6; TRBD1 agrees at 7 bases. With 4 bases clipped from V and 5 bases from J, the junction kept 9 bases outside the gene matches. Per germline, CDR1 SGDLS and CDR2 YYNGEE. The CDR3 covers 16 residues. Here the CDR3 DNA reads TGTGCCAGCAGCTTATTCCGGGACAGTGATAATTCACCCCTCCACTTT. Protein: CASSLFRDSDNSPLHF.

V and J are TRBV29-1 and TRBJ2-3, with TRBD2 identical over 8 bases. Unmatched junction bases numbered 5, after V lost 3 bases and J lost 6 bases. The CDR3 sequence is 13 residues long. Germline loops: CDR1 SQVTM, CDR2 ANQGSEA. CDR3 nucleotide sequence: TGCAGCGTTGAGAGCGGGGGCTGGGATACGCAGTATTTT. The encoded protein is CSVESGGWDTQYF.

DNA of the CDR3: TGTGCCAGCAGCAAGACCGGGGGGGCTTATGGCTACACCTTC. It codes for CASSKTGGAYGYTF. J is TRBJ1-2 and V is TRBV6-5, with a possible D match to TRBD1 (6 bases). Germline loops: CDR1 MNHEY, CDR2 SVGAGI. Trimming took off 6 bases at V and 5 bases at J, with 16 bases between the two ends. This CDR3 is 14 amino acids long.

V is TRBV23-1 and J is TRBJ1-3; no clear D gene. TRBV23-1 is recorded as an ORF, its role being uncertain. The CDR3 covers 14 residues. Trimming removed 3 bases at V and 7 bases at J, with 13 bases between. The DNA for the CDR3 is TGCGCCAGCAGTCACGAGGGAGAGGAGAACACCATATATTTT. This codes for CASSHEGEENTIYF.

A note on this clone: In the same sample, other DNA sequences code for this CDR3. J is TRBJ1-4 and V is TRBV6-5; 11 bases are shared with TRBD1. The junction had 6 bases not matched to a gene; V was cut back by 7 bases and J by 8 bases. The CDR3 covers 14 residues. The germline gives CDR1 MNHEY, CDR2 SVGAGI. The CDR3 spells CASTGTGGREKLFF. The CDR3 bases are TGTGCCAGCACCGGGACAGGGGGTAGGGAAAAACTGTTTTTT.

The rearrangement uses TRBV30 and TRBJ1-6, with 10 positions matching TRBD1. Germline CDR1 is GTSNPN and CDR2 is SVGIG (reference sequence). With V trimmed by 0 bases and J by 7 bases, 21 bases remained unmatched. There are 21 residues in the CDR3. The CDR3 reads CAWSVRSGTRDRGFGNSPLHF. CDR3 coding DNA: TGTGCCTGGAGTGTACGGTCGGGGACGCGGGACAGGGGTTTTGGGAATTCACCCCTCCACTTT.

The rearrangement joins TRBV2 to TRBJ2-2; no definite D call. This CDR3 region has 11 residues. CDR1 and CDR2 (germline): SNHLY, FYNNEI. Deletions cut 6 bases from V and 8 bases from J, with 7 bases between. CDR3 coding DNA: TGTGCCAGCAGCCGACTGGGGGAGCTGTTTTTT. It is translated as CASSRLGELFF.

A single count supports this clone. The CDR3 coding sequence is TGTGCCAGCAGTTGGGGACAGGGGGGGACCTACGAGCAGTACTTC. Translation: CASSWGQGGTYEQYF. This chain links TRBV6-5 with TRBJ2-7; TRBD1 matches 11 bases. V shed 4 bases and J 2 bases; nucleotides not matched to a gene: 4. CDR1 is MNHEY and CDR2 is SVGAGI in the germline V gene. The CDR3 length is 15 residues.

The DNA for the CDR3 is TGTGCCAGCAGTTTACAGGGGAGGAGAGTTAATGAAAAACTGTTTTTT. Encoded protein: CASSLQGRRVNEKLFF. The rearrangement links TRBV6-5 to TRBJ1-4, with 7 bases lining up with TRBD1. Per the germline V gene, CDR1 is MNHEY and CDR2 is SVGAGI. The CDR3 loop spans 16 amino acids. The V and J ends lost 4 bases and 4 bases, in that order; junction bases with no gene match: 9.

By sample share, this clone is medium-sized (0.01 to 0.1%). This chain connects TRBV6-6 to TRBJ2-7, with a tentative D call TRBD1 (5 bases). Germline lookup yields CDR1 MNHNY and CDR2 SVGAGI (reference sequence). CDR3 size: 14 residues. Trimming left V 0 bases short and J 6 bases short, with 12 bases between. The CDR3 coding sequence is TGTGCCAGCAGTTACTCTAGGACATTGGCCGAGCAGTACTTC. This sequence encodes CASSYSRTLAEQYF.

V gene TRBV29-1 combines with J gene TRBJ2-3; possible D gene TRBD1, 6 bases. This CDR3 spans 13 amino acids. The V end was cut by 3 bases, the J end by 5 bases, with 12 bases between. Germline CDR1 is SQVTM and CDR2 is ANQGSEA. The CDR3 region is CSVEGVRGDTQYF. The CDR3 DNA sequence: TGCAGCGTTGAGGGAGTCAGGGGAGATACGCAGTATTTT.

DNA for the CDR3: TGTGCCAGCGACAATCTGGGGAACACCGGGGAGCTGTTTTTT. It codes for CASDNLGNTGELFF. This chain joins TRBV6-5 and TRBJ2-2; D gene ambiguous. The CDR3 is made up of 14 amino acids. V was trimmed by 8 bases and J by 1 base, leaving 11 bases between them. Germline CDR1 is MNHEY and CDR2 is SVGAGI.

The chain joins TRBV29-1 to TRBJ2-3; D gene unclear. Germline assignment: CDR1 SQVTM and CDR2 ANQGSEA. Deletions cut 2 bases from V and 4 bases from J, with 13 bases between. The CDR3 length is 14 residues. The DNA of the CDR3 is TGCAGCGTTGAACCACCTACTCATGCAGATACGCAGTATTTT. Its protein is CSVEPPTHADTQYF.

The chain has TRBV6-5 and TRBJ2-7; 9 positions agree with TRBD1. The CDR3 is made up of 15 amino acids. The trim removed 8 bases at V and 7 bases at J, leaving 15 bases unmatched. Germline V gives CDR1 MNHEY, CDR2 SVGAGI. CDR3 residues: CASRTGDTNGLEQYF. The CDR3 DNA follows: TGTGCCAGCCGGACAGGGGACACCAACGGGTTGGAGCAGTACTTC.

The chain employs TRBV30 and TRBJ1-5; weak D call: TRBD1 (6 bases). The V end was cut by 0 bases, the J end by 6 bases, with 12 bases between. Germline V CDR1 and CDR2: GTSNPN, SVGIG (reference sequence). The CDR3 extends over 14 amino acids. CDR3 residues: CAWSVGGVSQPQHF. The CDR3 bases are TGTGCCTGGAGTGTAGGGGGGGTAAGTCAGCCCCAGCATTTT.

Concerning this clone: The junction shows a germline mismatch at one end, possibly a read error. This chain uses TRBV2 with TRBJ2-6; a possible D gene is TRBD1 (6 bases). CDR1 is SNHLY and CDR2 is FYNNEI in the germline V gene. This CDR3 is 13 amino acids long. The CDR3 nucleotides are TGTGCCAGCAGTGAAGCTCGAACAGGGCCCTCGGATTTC. Amino acids: CASSEARTGPSDF.